This T cell receptor beta chain derives from a study of shared clonotypes between healthy human individuals. The CDR3 covers 15 residues. Germline lookup yields CDR1 GTSNPN and CDR2 SVGIG (reference sequence). V was shortened by 1 base and J by 0 bases, with 9 bases between the two germline ends. The data were produced by immunoSEQ multiplex PCR, yet TCRdb's version contains in-frame clones alone and is incomplete. Of more than 2 million clones in the sample, roughly 93% were seen once. CD45RO-negative, CCR7-selected cells formed the naive CD8 fraction, which excluded terminally differentiated effector memory CD45RA+ cells.

The material sequenced was naive CD8+ T cells from PBMCs. The chain uses TRBV30 and TRBJ1-4; D not resolved. The receptor's source is a man aged 18 to 29 in good health. Some clones in this sample may be carry-over from other donors' samples. CDR3 sequence (DNA): TGTGCCTGGAGTGAGGCAGTTGCAACTAATGAAAAACTGTTTTTT. It translates to CAWSEAVATNEKLFF.